A selection of T cell receptor beta chains follows, all from one sample in a study of human T cells and chemical hapten exposure. From the RACE reads, TCRdb called clonotypes with MiXCR, one entry per CDR3 protein. Seen here are 65,000 to 95,000 distinct CDR3 sequences, 8.6% observed once, and the top ten hold approximately 1.5%. The sample taken for sequencing was whole blood. These receptors all come from a female donor in good health. Some clones in this sample may be carry-over from other donors' samples. Both conserved end residues are part of each CDR3.

v_call	j_call	cdr3_aa
TRBV28	TRBJ2-7	CASSSGGYEQYF
TRBV20-1	TRBJ2-7	CSASSGGEYEQYF
TRBV24-1	TRBJ2-5	CATSGGAFQETQYF
TRBV29-1	TRBJ2-2	CSAGTAITGELFF
TRBV5-6	TRBJ1-6	CASSRQAFTRKDSSPLHF
TRBV29-1	TRBJ2-7	CSVEVRGRAYEQYF
TRBV27	TRBJ2-7	CASSIMVRGRGGIYEQYF
TRBV7-9	TRBJ2-3	CATPRGTDTQYF
TRBV28	TRBJ2-7	CATTGQGLGAYEQYF
TRBV6-4	TRBJ2-3	CASSESASSTDTQYF
TRBV29-1	TRBJ1-5	CSVATGLSNQPQHF
TRBV2	TRBJ1-5	CASSVPGGGQPQHF
TRBV6-4	TRBJ2-2	CASSDSFRPNTGELFF
TRBV10-3	TRBJ1-5	CAISGTGQGRGQPQHF
TRBV28	TRBJ2-5	CASSLSRVAQYF
TRBV12-3/TRBV12-4	TRBJ1-1	CASGDRGGAEAFF
TRBV7-3	TRBJ2-2	CASSLDQTGELFF
TRBV29-1	TRBJ2-3	CTGQGTDTQYF
TRBV20-1	TRBJ1-5	CSARAGSSNQPQHF
TRBV20-1	TRBJ1-6	CSARDGSPGTTDATEAPLHF
TRBV6-5	TRBJ1-4	CASSPQGSDEKLFF
TRBV6-5	TRBJ1-4	CASSYSWGSGEKLFF
TRBV29-1	TRBJ2-1	CSVDGTANDQFF
TRBV28	TRBJ2-3	CASRGTTGAIGTDTQYF
TRBV27	TRBJ1-5	CASSPLGGNQPQHF
TRBV6-4	TRBJ2-1	CASSVGTANNEQFF
TRBV29-1	TRBJ2-1	CSVLPGGNEQFF
TRBV18	TRBJ2-1	CASSLRQGSRHEQFF
TRBV6-6	TRBJ1-6	CASSYANNSPLHF
TRBV27	TRBJ2-3	CASSFSLRADTQYF
TRBV20-1	TRBJ2-7	CSARVAAGDFSYEQYF
TRBV6-2/TRBV6-3	TRBJ1-1	CASSFGTEAFF
TRBV27	TRBJ1-5	CASSPVRGGNQPQHF
TRBV5-8	TRBJ2-7	CASSLAPGRDEQYF
TRBV4-1	TRBJ2-7	CASSHGQYSYEQYF
TRBV6-1	TRBJ2-1	CASKVTGASYNEQFF
TRBV5-1	TRBJ1-1	CASSVSAQLNTEAFF
TRBV7-2	TRBJ1-5	CASSLTSGPNQPQHF
TRBV21-1	TRBJ2-7	CASSKVPGRPRESSYEQYF
TRBV12-3/TRBV12-4	TRBJ2-7	CASSRAPDGYEQYF
TRBV15	TRBJ1-1	CATSGYTGRNTEAFF
TRBV12-3/TRBV12-4	TRBJ1-1	CASIHGGAGAFF
TRBV20-1	TRBJ2-1	CSARVEAGFYNEQFF
TRBV6-2/TRBV6-3	TRBJ1-2	CASSYNGESYGYTF
TRBV9	TRBJ2-5	CASSGPLAGEVTQYF
TRBV20-1	TRBJ1-6	CSARDWVGFSGNSPLHF
TRBV20-1	TRBJ1-5	CSANPSSNQPQHF
TRBV6-2/TRBV6-3	TRBJ2-3	CASSYGLESTDTQYF
TRBV18	TRBJ1-1	CASSKGRDTEAFF
TRBV4-3	TRBJ2-1	CASSQASGGWNEQFF
TRBV7-9	TRBJ1-1	CASSLKGCGTEAFF
TRBV20-1	TRBJ1-2	CSARGTGGWYGYTF
TRBV29-1	TRBJ1-2	CSVEDGESPPLIPGYTF
TRBV7-9	TRBJ1-5	CASSFSGNQPQHF